A selection of T cell receptor beta chains follows, all from one sample in a study of blood T cell repertoires in COVID-19. Produced via immunoSEQ multiplex PCR; TCRdb's table is partial and in-frame only. This repertoire shows some 25,000 clones, around four fifths found once; its top ten account for approximately 2.7%. Sequenced input: peripheral blood. The receptor source for this set is a woman aged 70 to 79 with COVID-19, enrolled during active disease. Both conserved end residues are part of each CDR3. The order of the fields is clone size, V gene, D gene, J gene, CDR3 protein, CDR3 DNA. A D gene is named only where the DNA matches it firmly. Clone sizes are given selectively: once, few, many, or a class where the clone is expanded.

clone size: NA
V gene: TRBV15
D gene: TRBD1
J gene: TRBJ1-5
CDR3 protein: CATSREETGYGARNQPQHF
CDR3 DNA: TGTGCCACCAGCAGAGAGGAGACAGGGTACGGGGCCCGCAATCAGCCCCAGCATTTT

clone size: NA
V gene: TRBV6-5
D gene: NA
J gene: TRBJ1-6
CDR3 protein: CASNPQVFVNSPLHF
CDR3 DNA: TGTGCCAGCAATCCCCAGGTGTTCGTTAATTCACCCCTCCACTTT

clone size: NA
V gene: TRBV4-3
D gene: NA
J gene: TRBJ2-3
CDR3 protein: CASSQDYGGTSGSDTQYF
CDR3 DNA: TGCGCCAGCAGCCAAGATTACGGGGGAACTAGTGGATCAGATACGCAGTATTTT

clone size: NA
V gene: TRBV5-5
D gene: TRBD1
J gene: TRBJ1-4
CDR3 protein: CASSLERGRVNEKLFF
CDR3 DNA: TGTGCCAGCAGCTTGGAGAGGGGGCGGGTTAATGAAAAACTGTTTTTT

clone size: NA
V gene: TRBV18
D gene: NA
J gene: TRBJ1-2
CDR3 protein: CASSEGGKYGYTF
CDR3 DNA: TGTGCCAGCTCAGAGGGCGGGAAGTATGGCTACACCTTC

clone size: NA
V gene: TRBV9
D gene: TRBD1
J gene: TRBJ1-3
CDR3 protein: CASSVGQGAGNTIYF
CDR3 DNA: TGTGCCAGCAGCGTAGGACAGGGCGCTGGAAACACCATATATTTT

clone size: once
V gene: TRBV6-5
D gene: NA
J gene: TRBJ1-2
CDR3 protein: CASIPGGSGYGYTF
CDR3 DNA: TGTGCCAGCATCCCGGGGGGGTCGGGCTATGGCTACACCTTC

clone size: few
V gene: TRBV6-5
D gene: TRBD2
J gene: TRBJ2-3
CDR3 protein: CASSLLSGSTDTQYF
CDR3 DNA: TGTGCCAGCAGTCTACTTAGCGGGTCCACAGATACGCAGTATTTT

clone size: NA
V gene: TRBV27
D gene: TRBD2
J gene: TRBJ2-1
CDR3 protein: CASSRGLGNEQFF
CDR3 DNA: TGTGCCAGCAGTCGGGGACTAGGGAATGAGCAGTTCTTC

clone size: NA
V gene: TRBV5-6
D gene: TRBD1
J gene: TRBJ1-4
CDR3 protein: CASSFRLQGGNEKLFF
CDR3 DNA: TGTGCCAGCAGCTTTCGTCTGCAGGGGGGAAATGAAAAACTGTTTTTT

clone size: NA
V gene: TRBV27
D gene: TRBD1
J gene: TRBJ1-3
CDR3 protein: CASSLYGQDGNTIYF
CDR3 DNA: TGTGCCAGCAGTTTATACGGACAGGATGGAAACACCATATATTTT

clone size: NA
V gene: TRBV19
D gene: TRBD1
J gene: TRBJ1-3
CDR3 protein: CASSKTGDSGNTIYF
CDR3 DNA: TGTGCCAGTAGTAAAACAGGGGACTCTGGAAACACCATATATTTT

clone size: NA
V gene: TRBV6-2/TRBV6-3
D gene: TRBD2
J gene: TRBJ2-7
CDR3 protein: CASSDLAGSHEQYF
CDR3 DNA: TGTGCCAGCAGTGATCTAGCGGGGTCCCACGAGCAGTACTTC

clone size: once
V gene: TRBV2
D gene: NA
J gene: TRBJ1-1
CDR3 protein: CASSEALQAGWNTEAFF
CDR3 DNA: TGTGCCAGCAGTGAAGCGCTTCAGGCAGGTTGGAACACTGAAGCTTTCTTT

clone size: NA
V gene: TRBV19
D gene: TRBD1
J gene: TRBJ1-1
CDR3 protein: CASARDSVNTEAFF
CDR3 DNA: TGTGCCAGTGCGAGGGACAGCGTCAACACTGAAGCTTTCTTT

clone size: NA
V gene: TRBV6-5
D gene: NA
J gene: TRBJ1-4
CDR3 protein: CASTFNEKLFF
CDR3 DNA: TGTGCCAGCACCTTTAATGAAAAACTGTTTTTT

clone size: NA
V gene: TRBV19
D gene: TRBD1
J gene: TRBJ2-2
CDR3 protein: CASSTRQGESGELFF
CDR3 DNA: TGTGCCAGTAGTACCCGACAGGGGGAGTCCGGGGAGCTGTTTTTT

clone size: NA
V gene: TRBV5-4
D gene: TRBD1
J gene: TRBJ2-5
CDR3 protein: CASSLTGGGEETQYF
CDR3 DNA: TGTGCCAGCAGCTTGACAGGGGGAGGTGAAGAGACCCAGTACTTC

clone size: NA
V gene: TRBV4-1
D gene: NA
J gene: TRBJ1-6
CDR3 protein: CASSQDRNLQGRISPLHF
CDR3 DNA: TGCGCCAGCAGCCAAGATCGAAACCTTCAGGGAAGAATTTCACCCCTCCACTTT

clone size: NA
V gene: TRBV27
D gene: TRBD2
J gene: TRBJ2-1
CDR3 protein: CASSLGGGEQFF
CDR3 DNA: TGTGCCAGCAGCTTGGGGGGGGGTGAGCAGTTCTTC

clone size: once
V gene: TRBV10-3
D gene: NA
J gene: TRBJ2-3
CDR3 protein: CAISEARDTQYF
CDR3 DNA: TGTGCCATCAGTGAAGCTCGAGATACGCAGTATTTT

clone size: few
V gene: TRBV11-3
D gene: TRBD1
J gene: TRBJ2-7
CDR3 protein: CASSLTGDSYEQYF
CDR3 DNA: TGTGCCAGCAGCTTGACAGGGGATTCCTACGAGCAGTACTTC

clone size: few
V gene: TRBV4-2
D gene: NA
J gene: TRBJ2-1
CDR3 protein: CASSQEEASSYNEQFF
CDR3 DNA: TGTGCCAGCAGCCAAGAAGAGGCTAGTTCCTACAATGAGCAGTTCTTC

clone size: NA
V gene: TRBV19
D gene: TRBD1
J gene: TRBJ2-2
CDR3 protein: CASSRQGVGTGELFF
CDR3 DNA: TGTGCCAGTAGTCGACAGGGGGTTGGAACCGGGGAGCTGTTTTTT

clone size: NA
V gene: TRBV7-9
D gene: NA
J gene: TRBJ1-2
CDR3 protein: CASTGRLSSHGYTF
CDR3 DNA: TGTGCCAGCACGGGGAGGCTTTCTAGCCATGGCTACACCTTC

clone size: NA
V gene: TRBV27
D gene: NA
J gene: TRBJ1-2
CDR3 protein: CASSYGRGRANYGYTF
CDR3 DNA: TGTGCCAGCAGTTATGGGCGGGGGAGGGCTAACTATGGCTACACCTTC

clone size: NA
V gene: TRBV27
D gene: TRBD1
J gene: TRBJ1-2
CDR3 protein: CASSLRDSHGYTF
CDR3 DNA: TGTGCCAGCAGTTTACGGGACAGCCATGGCTACACCTTC

clone size: NA
V gene: TRBV18
D gene: NA
J gene: TRBJ2-5
CDR3 protein: CASSPGPNQETQYF
CDR3 DNA: TGTGCCAGCTCACCTGGCCCCAACCAAGAGACCCAGTACTTC

clone size: NA
V gene: TRBV6-5
D gene: NA
J gene: TRBJ2-3
CDR3 protein: CASSYPGSDTQYF
CDR3 DNA: TGTGCCAGCAGTTACCCCGGTTCAGATACGCAGTATTTT

clone size: NA
V gene: TRBV4-2
D gene: TRBD2
J gene: TRBJ2-3
CDR3 protein: CASSQAGSSGRLSTDTQYF
CDR3 DNA: TGTGCCAGCAGCCAAGCTGGCTCTAGCGGGAGGCTTAGCACAGATACGCAGTATTTT

clone size: NA
V gene: TRBV7-2
D gene: NA
J gene: TRBJ2-2
CDR3 protein: CASSLARSNTGELFF
CDR3 DNA: TGTGCCAGCAGCCTCGCCCGGTCGAACACCGGGGAGCTGTTTTTT

clone size: NA
V gene: TRBV4-1
D gene: NA
J gene: TRBJ1-5
CDR3 protein: CASSQVGAARNQPQHF
CDR3 DNA: TGCGCCAGCAGCCAAGTGGGGGCAGCCCGCAATCAGCCCCAGCATTTT

clone size: NA
V gene: TRBV5-4
D gene: TRBD2
J gene: TRBJ2-5
CDR3 protein: CASSFPTSGGQETQYF
CDR3 DNA: TGTGCCAGCAGCTTTCCGACTAGCGGGGGCCAAGAGACCCAGTACTTC

clone size: NA
V gene: TRBV5-6
D gene: NA
J gene: TRBJ1-2
CDR3 protein: CASSLQGNYGYTF
CDR3 DNA: TGTGCCAGCAGCCTACAGGGAAACTATGGCTACACCTTC

clone size: NA
V gene: TRBV7-2
D gene: TRBD2
J gene: TRBJ2-1
CDR3 protein: CASSPPGGGSYNEQFF
CDR3 DNA: TGTGCCAGCAGCCCGCCCGGGGGGGGGAGCTACAATGAGCAGTTCTTC

clone size: NA
V gene: TRBV12-5
D gene: NA
J gene: TRBJ2-7
CDR3 protein: CASAPLRAPYEQYF
CDR3 DNA: TGTGCTAGTGCCCCTTTGAGGGCGCCCTACGAGCAGTACTTC

clone size: NA
V gene: TRBV19
D gene: NA
J gene: TRBJ2-1
CDR3 protein: CASRSGTTVEQFF
CDR3 DNA: TGTGCCAGTAGGTCCGGGACAACCGTCGAGCAGTTCTTC

clone size: NA
V gene: TRBV5-4
D gene: TRBD1
J gene: TRBJ1-2
CDR3 protein: CASSLEGGGGYTF
CDR3 DNA: TGTGCCAGCAGCTTGGAAGGGGGCGGTGGCTACACCTTC

clone size: NA
V gene: TRBV19
D gene: NA
J gene: TRBJ1-2
CDR3 protein: CASSPRGGDYGYTF
CDR3 DNA: TGTGCCAGTAGTCCCCGCGGCGGGGACTATGGCTACACCTTC

clone size: NA
V gene: TRBV28
D gene: NA
J gene: TRBJ2-5
CDR3 protein: CASSQRGRGALETQYF
CDR3 DNA: TGTGCCAGCAGCCAACGCGGCAGGGGGGCGTTGGAGACCCAGTACTTC

clone size: NA
V gene: TRBV7-6
D gene: NA
J gene: TRBJ2-1
CDR3 protein: CASSPPGLYNEQFF
CDR3 DNA: TGTGCCAGCAGCCCCCCAGGATTATACAATGAGCAGTTCTTC

clone size: NA
V gene: TRBV18
D gene: TRBD1
J gene: TRBJ1-6
CDR3 protein: CASSLVQGAQGSPLHF
CDR3 DNA: TGTGCCAGCTCACTAGTGCAGGGGGCCCAAGGTTCACCCCTCCACTTT

clone size: NA
V gene: TRBV5-8
D gene: NA
J gene: TRBJ1-1
CDR3 protein: CASSPQGWHEAFF
CDR3 DNA: TGTGCCAGCAGCCCCCAGGGGTGGCATGAAGCTTTCTTT

clone size: few
V gene: TRBV4-3
D gene: NA
J gene: TRBJ2-2
CDR3 protein: CASSQGRGLRTGELFF
CDR3 DNA: TGCGCCAGCAGCCAAGGACGAGGATTACGCACCGGGGAGCTGTTTTTT

clone size: few
V gene: TRBV27
D gene: TRBD2
J gene: TRBJ2-3
CDR3 protein: CASSLRSAGGPKDTQYF
CDR3 DNA: TGTGCCAGCAGTTTAAGGTCGGCGGGGGGGCCTAAGGATACGCAGTATTTT

clone size: medium-sized
V gene: TRBV7-8
D gene: TRBD1
J gene: TRBJ2-7
CDR3 protein: CASSLDRTGNEQYF
CDR3 DNA: TGTGCCAGCAGCTTAGATAGGACAGGTAACGAGCAGTACTTC

clone size: NA
V gene: TRBV7-9
D gene: TRBD2
J gene: TRBJ2-5
CDR3 protein: CASSLTLAGGLQETQYF
CDR3 DNA: TGTGCCAGCAGCTTAACCCTAGCGGGAGGACTCCAAGAGACCCAGTACTTC

clone size: NA
V gene: TRBV5-6
D gene: TRBD1
J gene: TRBJ1-2
CDR3 protein: CASSRQGADYGYTF
CDR3 DNA: TGTGCCAGCAGCCGACAGGGGGCGGACTATGGCTACACCTTC

clone size: NA
V gene: TRBV6-6
D gene: NA
J gene: TRBJ1-3
CDR3 protein: CASSPVQGQTAGNTIYF
CDR3 DNA: TGTGCCAGCAGTCCCGTCCAGGGGCAGACGGCGGGAAACACCATATATTTT

clone size: once
V gene: TRBV6-5
D gene: TRBD2
J gene: TRBJ2-1
CDR3 protein: CTSSYSSAGGPDEQFF
CDR3 DNA: TGTACCAGCAGTTACTCAAGTGCGGGAGGGCCAGATGAGCAGTTCTTC

clone size: NA
V gene: TRBV7-8
D gene: TRBD2
J gene: TRBJ2-1
CDR3 protein: CASHSGSYNEQFF
CDR3 DNA: TGTGCCAGCCATAGCGGGAGCTACAATGAGCAGTTCTTC

clone size: NA
V gene: TRBV4-3
D gene: TRBD1
J gene: TRBJ1-1
CDR3 protein: CASSQRDRKNTEAFF
CDR3 DNA: TGCGCCAGCAGCCAACGGGACAGGAAGAACACTGAAGCTTTCTTT

clone size: few
V gene: TRBV19
D gene: NA
J gene: TRBJ1-1
CDR3 protein: CASSIKALNTEAFF
CDR3 DNA: TGTGCCAGTAGTATTAAAGCCTTGAACACTGAAGCTTTCTTT

clone size: NA
V gene: TRBV5-6
D gene: NA
J gene: TRBJ2-3
CDR3 protein: CASSQGRGTGTQYF
CDR3 DNA: TGTGCCAGCAGCCAGGGTAGGGGCACGGGTACGCAGTATTTT

clone size: few
V gene: TRBV19
D gene: TRBD1
J gene: TRBJ1-3
CDR3 protein: CASSAGTGILSGNTIYF
CDR3 DNA: TGTGCCAGTAGTGCCGGGACAGGGATCCTCTCTGGAAACACCATATATTTT

clone size: NA
V gene: TRBV10-3
D gene: TRBD1
J gene: TRBJ1-3
CDR3 protein: CAINTGAGNTIYF
CDR3 DNA: TGTGCCATCAACACAGGGGCCGGAAACACCATATATTTT

clone size: NA
V gene: TRBV12-3/TRBV12-4
D gene: NA
J gene: TRBJ1-6
CDR3 protein: CASGRGTNSPLHF
CDR3 DNA: TGTGCCAGCGGCCGGGGTACCAATTCACCCCTCCACTTT

clone size: NA
V gene: TRBV19
D gene: TRBD1
J gene: TRBJ2-2
CDR3 protein: CASSDGTANTGELFF
CDR3 DNA: TGTGCCAGTAGTGACGGGACAGCGAACACCGGGGAGCTGTTTTTT